One and the same sample provided the 4 T cell receptor beta chains below, sequenced in a study of neurological immune-mediated disorders. TCRdb reprocessed the 5' RACE reads with MiXCR, giving one entry per CDR3 protein. The sample lists some 83,000 distinct CDR3 sequences, around 2.6% occurring once. Sequenced input: PBMCs. The source of these receptors is a woman aged 25 to 39 with multiple sclerosis.

This clonotype was counted many times. V usage is TRBV14 and J usage is TRBJ2-1; 12 nucleotides agree with TRBD2. The CDR3 is 13 amino acids. Trimming took 4 bases from V and 10 from J; bases not matched to a gene: 2. Germline CDR1 is SGHDN and CDR2 is FVKESK. The CDR3 nucleotides are TGTGCCAGCAGCCTAGGGACTAGCGGGGAGCAGTTCTTC. As protein: CASSLGTSGEQFF. The full variable domain, with the rest looked up from reference TRBV14 and TRBJ2-1, is EAGVTQFPSHSVIEKGQTVTLRCDPISGHDNLYWYRRVMGKEIKFLLHFVKESKQDESGMPNNRFLAERTGGTYSTLKVQPAELEDSGVYFCASSLGTSGEQFFGPGTRLTVL.

This clonotype was recorded many times. The rearrangement joins TRBV3-1 to TRBJ2-1, with a tentative D call TRBD2 (6 bases). Looked up from germline, CDR1 is LGHDT and CDR2 is YNNKEL (reference sequence). Trimming shortened V by 5 bases and J by 12 bases, and 20 bases separated the two germline ends. This CDR3 is 14 amino acids long. CDR3 in amino acids: CASSKEGAGVRQFF. CDR3 coding DNA: TGTGCCAGCAGCAAGGAGGGCGCTGGGGTGCGGCAGTTCTTC.

In its sample, this clonotype was seen many times. The rearrangement uses TRBV7-2 and TRBJ2-7; D not certain. The CDR3 spans 11 residues. Per the germline V gene, CDR1 is SGHTA and CDR2 is FQGNSA. V dropped 2 bases and J dropped 4 bases, with 3 bases sitting between them. CDR3 loop: CASSLFYEQYF. DNA for the CDR3: TGTGCCAGCAGCTTATTTTACGAGCAGTACTTC.

This clonotype was counted many times. The chain combines TRBV20-1 with TRBJ2-2; D gene uncertain. The V end lost 3 bases, the J end lost 5 bases, and 10 bases lay between the germline ends. There are 13 residues in the CDR3. Germline assignment: CDR1 DFQATT and CDR2 SNEGSKA (reference sequence). The CDR3 DNA follows: TGCAGTGCTAGCGTCGACAAGACCGGGGAGCTGTTTTTT. The encoded protein is CSASVDKTGELFF.